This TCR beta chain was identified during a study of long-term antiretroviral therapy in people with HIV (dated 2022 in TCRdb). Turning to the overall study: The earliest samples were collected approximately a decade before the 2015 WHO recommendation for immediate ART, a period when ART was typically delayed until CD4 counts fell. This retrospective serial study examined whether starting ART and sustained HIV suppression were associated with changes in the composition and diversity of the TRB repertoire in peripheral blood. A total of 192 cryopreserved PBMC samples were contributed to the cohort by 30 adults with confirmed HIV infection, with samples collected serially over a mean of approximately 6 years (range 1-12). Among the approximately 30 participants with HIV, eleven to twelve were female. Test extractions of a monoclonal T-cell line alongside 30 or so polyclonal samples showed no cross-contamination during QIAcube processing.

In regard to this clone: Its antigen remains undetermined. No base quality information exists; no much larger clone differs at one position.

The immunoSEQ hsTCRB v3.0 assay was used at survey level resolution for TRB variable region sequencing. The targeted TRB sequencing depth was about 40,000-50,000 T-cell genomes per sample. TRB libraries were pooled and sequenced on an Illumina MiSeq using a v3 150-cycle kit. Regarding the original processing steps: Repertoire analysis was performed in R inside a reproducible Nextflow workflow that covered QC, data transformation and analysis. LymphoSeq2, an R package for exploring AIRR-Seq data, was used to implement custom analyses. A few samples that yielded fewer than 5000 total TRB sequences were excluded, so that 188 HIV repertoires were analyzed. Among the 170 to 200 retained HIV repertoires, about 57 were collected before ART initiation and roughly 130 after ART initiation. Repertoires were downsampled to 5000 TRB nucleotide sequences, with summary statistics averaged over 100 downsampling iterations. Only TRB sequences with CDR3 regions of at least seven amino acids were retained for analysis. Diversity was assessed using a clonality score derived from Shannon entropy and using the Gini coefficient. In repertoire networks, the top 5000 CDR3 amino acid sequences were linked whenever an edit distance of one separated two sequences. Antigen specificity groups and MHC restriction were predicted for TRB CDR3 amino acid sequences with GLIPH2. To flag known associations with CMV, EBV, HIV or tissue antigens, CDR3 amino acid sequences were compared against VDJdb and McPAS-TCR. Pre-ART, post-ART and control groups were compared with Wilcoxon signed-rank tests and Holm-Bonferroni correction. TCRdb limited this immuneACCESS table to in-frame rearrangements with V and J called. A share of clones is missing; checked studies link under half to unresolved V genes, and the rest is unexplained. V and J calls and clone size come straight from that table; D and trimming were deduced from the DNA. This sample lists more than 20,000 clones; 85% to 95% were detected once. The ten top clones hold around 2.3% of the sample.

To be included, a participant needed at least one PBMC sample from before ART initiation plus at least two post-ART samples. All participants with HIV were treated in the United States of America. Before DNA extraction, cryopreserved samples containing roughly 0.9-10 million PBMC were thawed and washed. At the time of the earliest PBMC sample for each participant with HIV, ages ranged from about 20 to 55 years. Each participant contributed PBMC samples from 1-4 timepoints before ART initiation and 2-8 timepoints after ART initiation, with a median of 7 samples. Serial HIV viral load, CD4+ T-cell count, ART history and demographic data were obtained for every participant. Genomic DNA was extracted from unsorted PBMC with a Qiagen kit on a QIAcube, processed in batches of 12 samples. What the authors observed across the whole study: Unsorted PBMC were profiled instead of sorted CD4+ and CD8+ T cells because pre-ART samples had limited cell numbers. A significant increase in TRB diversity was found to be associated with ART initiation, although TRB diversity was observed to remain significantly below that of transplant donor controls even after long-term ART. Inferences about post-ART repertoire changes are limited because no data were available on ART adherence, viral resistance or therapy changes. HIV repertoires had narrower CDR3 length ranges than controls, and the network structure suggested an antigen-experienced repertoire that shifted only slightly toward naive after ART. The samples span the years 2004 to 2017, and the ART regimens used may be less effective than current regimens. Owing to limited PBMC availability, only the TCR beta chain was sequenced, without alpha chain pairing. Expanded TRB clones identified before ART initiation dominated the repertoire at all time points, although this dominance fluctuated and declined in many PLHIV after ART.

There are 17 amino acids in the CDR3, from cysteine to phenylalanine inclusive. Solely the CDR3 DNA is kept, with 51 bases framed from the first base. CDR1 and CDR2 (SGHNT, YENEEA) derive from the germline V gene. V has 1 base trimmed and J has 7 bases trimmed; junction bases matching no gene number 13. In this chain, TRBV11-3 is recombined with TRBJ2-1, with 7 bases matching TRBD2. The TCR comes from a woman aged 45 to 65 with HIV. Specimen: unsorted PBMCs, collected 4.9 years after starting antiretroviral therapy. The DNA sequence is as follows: TGTGCCAGCAGCTTAGGGGCCAGTGGGAGGGCCAATAATGAGCAGTTCTTC. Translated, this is CASSLGASGRANNEQFF.